This entry concerns a single T cell receptor beta chain. Its target is unknown. The repertoire was sequenced with immunoSEQ multiplex PCR; TCRdb's copy has only in-frame clones and lacks some. The sample holds approximately 90,000 clones, more than 85% seen once. The data belong to a study of graft-versus-host responses after intestinal transplantation. Findings and limits, study-wide: Early post-transplant HvG declines were associated with peak circulating GvH clone levels.

The TCR sequence derives from a human donor who received an intestinal transplant. Sequencing was performed on unstimulated CD8+ T cells sorted from spleen or lymph node cells, taken before intestinal transplant.

The CDR3 DNA follows: TGTGCCAGCAGTGACAGCTCCTACGAGCAGTACTTC. The encoded protein is CASSDSSYEQYF. The V call is TRBV6-1, the J call TRBJ2-7; D is ambiguous. Trimming stripped 3 bases from V and 0 bases from J, with 3 bases between. The CDR3 runs 12 residues. Germline V CDR1 and CDR2: MNHNS, SASEGT.